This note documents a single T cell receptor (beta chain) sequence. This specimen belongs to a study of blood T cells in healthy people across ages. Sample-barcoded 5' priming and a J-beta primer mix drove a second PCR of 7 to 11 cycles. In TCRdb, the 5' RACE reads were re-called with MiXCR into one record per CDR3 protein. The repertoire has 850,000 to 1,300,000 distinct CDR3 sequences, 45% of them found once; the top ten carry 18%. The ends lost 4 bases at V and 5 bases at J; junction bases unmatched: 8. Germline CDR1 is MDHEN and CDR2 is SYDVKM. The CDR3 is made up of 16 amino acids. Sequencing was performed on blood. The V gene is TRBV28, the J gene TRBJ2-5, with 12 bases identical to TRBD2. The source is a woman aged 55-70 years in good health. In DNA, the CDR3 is TGTGCCAGCAGTTCCTGGGGACTAGCGGGTGGGGAGACCCAGTACTTC. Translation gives CASSSWGLAGGETQYF.